Below are 18 T cell receptor beta chains sequenced from a single sample in a study of T cell repertoires in cytomegalovirus infection. No antigen has been assigned to these receptors. TCRdb reprocessed the reads with MiXCR, giving one entry per CDR3 protein. The table includes some 110,000 distinct CDR3 sequences, over 9.5% detected once. The source material was PBMCs, sequenced either directly or after in vitro stimulation (not recorded which). All receptors derive from a human donor in good health (CMV status not recorded). Some clones in this sample may be carry-over from other donors' samples.

V gene TRBV6-6 combines with J gene TRBJ2-7; 15 nucleotides line up with TRBD2. Germline V gene lookup returns CDR1 MNHNY and CDR2 SVGAGI (reference sequence). V trimming: 4 bases; J trimming: 6 bases; junction bases outside the gene matches: 7. This CDR3 comprises 16 residues. CDR3 in amino acids: CASSSRTSGRAAEQYV. The CDR3 DNA reads TGTGCCAGCAGTTCCCGGACTAGCGGGAGGGCCGCCGAGCAGTACGTC.

The chain uses TRBV9 and TRBJ1-3; D is perhaps TRBD1 (5 bases). The V and J ends lost 7 bases and 6 bases respectively, with 11 bases between them. The CDR3 length is 12 residues. Germline CDR1 is SGDLS and CDR2 is YYNGEE. CDR3 sequence (DNA): TGTGCCAGCGGGGCTTCGGTAAACACCATATATTTT. This gives the protein CASGASVNTIYF. Together with reference TRBV9 and TRBJ1-3, the CDR3 gives the full variable domain: DSGVTQTPKHLITATGQRVTLRCSPRSGDLSVYWYQQSLDQGLQFLIQYYNGEERAKGNILERFSAQQFPDLHSELNLSSLELGDSALYFCASGASVNTIYFGEGSWLTVV.

This clonotype appeared many times. The rearrangement joins TRBV29-1 to TRBJ2-7; TRBD2 agrees at 15 bases. There are 13 residues in the CDR3. Trimming removed 6 bases from V and 4 bases from J; junction bases left unmatched: 1. Germline CDR1 and CDR2: SQVTM and ANQGSEA. The CDR3 DNA is TGCAGCGTGGGACTAGCGGGAGGTTACGAGCAGTACTTC. This codes for CSVGLAGGYEQYF.

This clonotype was detected a few times. This chain links TRBV20-1 with TRBJ1-4; D is perhaps TRBD1 (5 bases). Germline-derived CDR1 and CDR2 are DFQATT and SNEGSKA (reference sequence). V lost 5 bases, J lost 7 bases, and 11 bases lay in between. CDR3 length: 12 amino acids. The chain's CDR3 is CSARRDAEKLFF. The CDR3 DNA follows: TGCAGTGCTCGCCGGGACGCTGAAAAACTGTTTTTT.

This clonotype was recorded a few times. CDR3 nucleotide sequence: TGTGCTAGTGTTTTAATTTACGGGGAAGCTTTCTTT. This translates into CASVLIYGEAFF. The chain uses TRBV12-5 and TRBJ1-1; no reliable D call. V was trimmed by 7 bases and J by 8 bases, leaving 14 bases between them. The CDR3 runs to 12 residues. Germline CDR1 is LGHNT and CDR2 is FRNRAP.

The chain joins TRBV20-1 to TRBJ2-1; 11 positions match TRBD2. Germline loops: CDR1 DFQATT, CDR2 SNEGSKA (reference sequence). V shed 6 bases, J shed 4 bases, and the junction held 5 bases outside the gene matches. The CDR3 sequence is 14 residues long. In nucleotides, the CDR3 is TGCAGTGCCCACGGGACTAGCGGATACAATGAGCAGTTCTTC. This translates into CSAHGTSGYNEQFF.

This clonotype was detected ten times or more. The V and J genes are TRBV7-2 and TRBJ1-5; tentatively, D is TRBD1 (5 bases). Germline loops: CDR1 SGHTA, CDR2 FQGNSA. This CDR3 is 13 amino acids long. Trimming took off 8 bases at V and 0 bases at J, with 8 bases between the two ends. The CDR3 DNA is TGTGCCAGCGTGGGGGATAGCAATCAGCCCCAGCATTTT. It yields the protein CASVGDSNQPQHF. The whole variable domain, filled in from reference TRBV7-2 and TRBJ1-5, reads GAGVSQSPSNKVTEKGKDVELRCDPISGHTALYWYRQSLGQGLEFLIYFQGNSAPDKSGLPSDRFSAERTGGSVSTLTIQRTQQEDSAVYLCASVGDSNQPQHFGDGTRLSIL.

This clonotype has a handful of counts. The chain is built from TRBV15 and TRBJ2-7; 12 bases are a match to TRBD1. Germline assignment: CDR1 LNHNV and CDR2 YYDKDF (reference sequence). The V gene end was trimmed by 8 bases and the J gene end by 7 bases; junction bases not matched to a gene: 6. The CDR3 extends over 13 amino acids. The CDR3 sequence is CATGDRGPEEQYF. The DNA of the CDR3 is TGTGCCACCGGGGACAGGGGGCCGGAGGAGCAGTACTTC.

This clonotype has more than one count but fewer than ten. The chain links TRBV12-3 or TRBV12-4 to TRBJ2-4; D perhaps matches TRBD1 (6 bases). This CDR3 is 15 amino acids long. Trimming removed 3 bases at V and 7 bases at J, with 16 bases between. The CDR3 loop is CASSLETGSGNIQYF. The CDR3 DNA reads TGTGCCAGCAGTTTGGAGACAGGATCGGGGAACATTCAGTACTTC.

In its sample, this clonotype was seen many times. The chain has TRBV2 and TRBJ2-1, with D possibly TRBD2 on 6 matching bases. The germline V gene encodes CDR1 SNHLY and CDR2 FYNNEI. Trimming cost V 4 bases and J 4 bases, with 14 bases left between them. The CDR3 length is 15 residues. CDR3 nucleotides: TGTGCCAGCAGTGTTTTGGAGGGCCGGTACAATGAGCAGTTCTTC. It translates to CASSVLEGRYNEQFF.

This clonotype showed up just a few times. The chain is built from TRBV12-5 and TRBJ2-5; no definite D call. The V end lost 4 bases, the J end lost 5 bases, and 5 bases lay between the germline ends. This CDR3 contains 11 residues. CDR1 is LGHNT, CDR2 FRNRAP, per germline. This CDR3 is CASGYGETQYF. The CDR3 DNA sequence: TGTGCTAGTGGTTACGGGGAGACCCAGTACTTC.

This clonotype appeared many times. This chain joins TRBV7-6 and TRBJ2-3; the match to TRBD2 covers 8 bases. The germline V gene has CDR1 SGHVS and CDR2 FNYEAQ. This CDR3 is built from 14 residues. V dropped 5 bases and J dropped 4; count of bases not matched to a gene: 5. CDR3 residues: CASSPSGRADTQYF. As DNA, the CDR3 is TGTGCCAGCAGCCCAAGCGGGAGAGCAGATACGCAGTATTTT.

The table lists this clonotype with a few counts. The chain recombines TRBV2 with TRBJ2-1, with 7 bases identical to TRBD2. Trimming took 4 bases from V and 3 from J; bases not matched to a gene: 3. CDR3 size: 14 residues. Per germline, CDR1 SNHLY and CDR2 FYNNEI. The CDR3 sequence is CASSVASGYNEQFF. DNA for the CDR3: TGTGCCAGCAGTGTGGCTAGCGGCTACAATGAGCAGTTCTTC.

V is TRBV11-2 and J is TRBJ2-7, with 8 bases fitting TRBD1. The ends lost 0 bases at V and 8 bases at J; junction bases unmatched: 3. Germline V CDR1 and CDR2: SGHAT, FQNNGV. The CDR3 spans 13 residues. Written as DNA, the CDR3 is TGTGCCAGCAGCTTAGAGGCAGGGGGCAAGCAGTACTTC. Translation gives CASSLEAGGKQYF.

This clonotype was counted ten times or more. This chain links TRBV7-8 with TRBJ2-1, with 10 bases fitting TRBD1. The CDR3 runs to 17 residues. Germline values: CDR1 SGHVS, CDR2 FQNEAQ. Trimming cost V 1 base and J 8 bases; bases outside gene matches: 11. The CDR3: CASSLVGQGYGGHEQFF. Written as DNA, the CDR3 is TGTGCCAGCAGCTTAGTGGGACAGGGGTACGGTGGCCATGAGCAGTTCTTC. The full variable domain, in which reference TRBV7-8 and TRBJ2-1 provide the parts outside the CDR3, is GAGVSQSPRYKVAKRGQDVALRCDPISGHVSLFWYQQALGQGPEFLTYFQNEAQLDKSGLPSDRFFAERPEGSVSTLKIQRTQQEDSAVYLCASSLVGQGYGGHEQFFGPGTRLTVL.

This clonotype was recorded a few times. This chain uses TRBV19 with TRBJ1-2; tentative D call: TRBD1 (6 bases). Germline lookup yields CDR1 LNHDA and CDR2 SQIVND (reference sequence). CDR3 length equals 15 residues. V lost 3 bases and J 4 bases, leaving 15 bases between the germline ends. Written as DNA, the CDR3 is TGTGCCAGTAGTATCCTCAGGGACATTCGCTATGGCTACACCTTC. Translating gives CASSILRDIRYGYTF.

The chain recombines TRBV20-1 with TRBJ2-1, with unresolved D. The CDR3 has 16 amino acids. Germline CDR1 DFQATT, CDR2 SNEGSKA (reference sequence). The germline V and J ends were trimmed by 2 bases and 3 bases, with 17 bases remaining between them. DNA for the CDR3: TGCAGTGCTAGATGGGGTGGCGGTTTCCTCTACAATGAGCAGTTCTTC. This gives the protein CSARWGGGFLYNEQFF.

The chain links TRBV29-1 to TRBJ1-4; unclear D gene. CDR3 size: 13 residues. Germline V CDR1 and CDR2: SQVTM, ANQGSEA. Trimming stripped 6 bases from V and 4 bases from J, with 12 bases between. CDR3 DNA sequence: TGCAGCGTGGCCGGGAACCGTAATGAAAAACTGTTTTTT. Protein: CSVAGNRNEKLFF.